These 3 T cell receptor beta chains came from one sample sequenced in a study of Tregs in tolerant kidney transplant recipients. This table comes from immunoSEQ multiplex PCR, and its TCRdb copy is limited to in-frame clones, with some not included. The table records about 240,000 clones, 65% to 85% of them present only once. Material: CD4+ T cells from blood. Source of these receptors: a human donor in good health.

This clone is a singleton in its sample. The rearrangement joins TRBV18 to TRBJ1-1, with D perhaps TRBD1 (5 bases). The germline V and J ends were trimmed by 1 base and 4 bases, with 16 bases remaining between them. The germline V gene encodes CDR1 KGHSH and CDR2 LQKENI. The CDR3 is made up of 16 amino acids. The CDR3 sequence is CASSPLFSSGGTEAFF. The CDR3 DNA follows: TGTGCCAGCTCACCACTATTCAGTAGCGGGGGCACTGAAGCTTTCTTT.

The chain joins TRBV11-3 to TRBJ1-1; D is uncertain. Germline V lookup: CDR1 SGHNT, CDR2 YENEEA. The ends were cut back, 0 bases at V and 5 bases at J, with 10 bases in the middle. CDR3 length: 14 amino acids. The CDR3 is CASSLDSGGTEAFF. As DNA, the CDR3 is TGTGCCAGCAGCTTAGACTCCGGAGGGACTGAAGCTTTCTTT.

This clone appeared once. V usage is TRBV9 and J usage is TRBJ1-1; 11 bases are shared with TRBD1. Trimming cost V 4 bases and J 7 bases; bases outside gene matches: 9. CDR1 SGDLS and CDR2 YYNGEE come from the germline V gene. The CDR3 covers 15 residues. Here the CDR3 DNA reads TGTGCCAGCAGCCCCTTTGGACAGGGGGCGGTTGAAGCTTTCTTT. Translated: CASSPFGQGAVEAFF.